This T cell receptor beta chain came from a study of blood T cell repertoires in COVID-19. On the study more broadly: Both acute and convalescent COVID-19 samples were obtained from the United States, Italy and Spain. T cells, B-cell-depleted T cells, or PBMCs supplied cDNA or gDNA.

Produced via immunoSEQ multiplex PCR; TCRdb's table is partial and in-frame only. The sample lists about 52,000 clones, around 86% occurring once. CDR3 length: 12 amino acids. V was pared by 5 bases and J by 8 bases, with 12 bases between. Germline V CDR1 and CDR2: MNHEY, SMNVEV (reference sequence). Sequencing was carried out using peripheral blood. The chain has TRBV27 and TRBJ1-2; TRBD1 might be the D (6 bases). The origin of this receptor is a man between 65 and 85 years old with acute or convalescent COVID-19. The CDR3 spells CASSAQGQGYTF. CDR3 nucleotides: TGTGCCAGCAGTGCACAGGGCCAGGGCTACACCTTC.